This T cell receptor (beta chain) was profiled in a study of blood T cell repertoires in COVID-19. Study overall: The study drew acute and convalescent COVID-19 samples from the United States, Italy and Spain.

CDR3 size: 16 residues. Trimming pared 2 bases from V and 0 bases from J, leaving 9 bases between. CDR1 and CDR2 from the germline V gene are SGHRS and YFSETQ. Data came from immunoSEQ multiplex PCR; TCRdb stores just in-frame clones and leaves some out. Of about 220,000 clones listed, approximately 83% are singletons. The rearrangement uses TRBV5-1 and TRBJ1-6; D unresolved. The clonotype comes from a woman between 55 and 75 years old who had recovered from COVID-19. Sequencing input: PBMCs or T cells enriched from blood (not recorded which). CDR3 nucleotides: TGCGCCAGCAGCTTAACCCCGAGCTCCTATAATTCACCCCTCCACTTT. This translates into CASSLTPSSYNSPLHF.